This T cell receptor beta chain was recorded in a study of cytomegalovirus exposure and HLA in healthy donors. Remarks on this clone: The antigen remains unidentified.

Study observations and caveats: It was reported that the classifier diagnosed cytomegalovirus status with high specificity and sensitivity in both the original and validation cohorts. The tendency of first-cohort TCR clusters to co-occur in the 100 to 150 validation repertoires emerged from a later analysis.

TCRdb keeps only in-frame clones here, not all; method: immunoSEQ multiplex PCR. The sample lists about 160,000 clones, approximately 89% occurring once. V lost 6 bases, J lost 1 base, and 9 bases stayed unmatched. The CDR3 runs 17 residues. Germline V gives CDR1 SGHRS, CDR2 YFSETQ. The rearrangement uses TRBV5-1 and TRBJ2-1; TRBD2 agrees at 11 bases. Input material: PBMCs. This clonotype originated in a man aged 18 to 29 in good health and CMV-seropositive. This chain's CDR3 is CASTLIAGGPSYNEQFF. As DNA, the CDR3 is TGCGCCAGCACCCTGATAGCGGGAGGGCCTTCCTACAATGAGCAGTTCTTC. The full variable domain, completed using reference TRBV5-1 and TRBJ2-1, is KAGVTQTPRYLIKTRGQQVTLSCSPISGHRSVSWYQQTPGQGLQFLFEYFSETQRNKGNFPGRFSGRQFSNSRSEMNVSTLELGDSALYLCASTLIAGGPSYNEQFFGPGTRLTVL.